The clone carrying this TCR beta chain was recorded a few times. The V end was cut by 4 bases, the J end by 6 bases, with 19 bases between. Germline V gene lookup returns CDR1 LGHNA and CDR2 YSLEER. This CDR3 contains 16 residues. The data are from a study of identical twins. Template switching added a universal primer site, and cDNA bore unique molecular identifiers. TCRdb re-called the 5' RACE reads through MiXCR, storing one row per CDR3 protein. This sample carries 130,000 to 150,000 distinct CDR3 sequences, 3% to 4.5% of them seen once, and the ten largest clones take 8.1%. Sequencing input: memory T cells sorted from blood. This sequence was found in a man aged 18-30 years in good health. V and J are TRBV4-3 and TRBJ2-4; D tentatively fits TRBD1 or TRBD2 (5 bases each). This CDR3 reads CASSRTTTGALNIQYF. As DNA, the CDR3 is TGCGCCAGCAGCCGAACCACAACCGGGGCCCTAAACATTCAGTACTTC.